This T cell receptor beta chain was observed in a study of low-dose radiotherapy and immunotherapy resistance in tumors. Study information: Cohort 2's total reached 13 Gy over 26 weeks, at 1 Gy per fraction every two weeks. Every six weeks patients received intravenous ipilimumab 1 mg/kg, and every two weeks they received intravenous nivolumab 240 mg.

Primers used for first-strand cDNA, a TRAV- and TRBV-specific set, covered both alpha and beta chains. Using a constant-region primer together with a V-primer adapter, TCRs were subjected to approximately 20 PCR cycles of amplification. TCRdb independently ran MiXCR on the reads; one entry per CDR3 protein. This table holds about 44,000 distinct CDR3 sequences, about 25% found once. The V and J ends lost 3 bases and 7 bases respectively, with 12 bases between them. The CDR3 consists of 14 residues. Germline V gives CDR1 MNHEY, CDR2 SMNVEV (reference sequence). This clonotype was counted ten times or more. Documented time point: after trial treatment. As to treatment: LDRT plus nivolumab, ipilimumab, low-dose cyclophosphamide and aspirin (RACIN trial). All eligible patients presented with advanced solid tumors that contained no tumor-infiltrating lymphocytes.

The source was PBMCs, collected after low-dose radiotherapy plus immunotherapy. The V gene is TRBV27, the J gene TRBJ1-4, with D unclear. This TCR was recovered from a male donor with prostate cancer. The CDR3 sequence: CASSLGGFGEKLFF. CDR3 sequence (DNA): TGTGCCAGCAGTTTGGGAGGTTTCGGTGAAAAACTGTTTTTT.